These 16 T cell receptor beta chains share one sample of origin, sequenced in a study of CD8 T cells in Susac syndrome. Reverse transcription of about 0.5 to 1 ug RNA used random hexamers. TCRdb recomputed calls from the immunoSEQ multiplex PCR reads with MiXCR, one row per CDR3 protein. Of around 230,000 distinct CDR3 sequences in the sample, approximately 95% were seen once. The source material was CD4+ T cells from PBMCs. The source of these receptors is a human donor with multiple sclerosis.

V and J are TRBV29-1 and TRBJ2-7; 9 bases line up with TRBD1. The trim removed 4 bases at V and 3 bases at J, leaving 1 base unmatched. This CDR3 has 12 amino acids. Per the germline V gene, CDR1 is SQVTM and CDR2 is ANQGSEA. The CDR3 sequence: CSVGGQGYEQYF. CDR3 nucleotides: TGCAGCGTTGGGGGACAGGGCTACGAGCAGTACTTC.

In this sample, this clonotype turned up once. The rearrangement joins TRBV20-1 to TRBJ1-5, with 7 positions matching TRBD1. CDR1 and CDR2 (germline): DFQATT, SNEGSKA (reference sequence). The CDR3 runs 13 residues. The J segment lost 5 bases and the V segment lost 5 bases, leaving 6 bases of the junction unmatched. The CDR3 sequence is CSAQGQRDQPQHF. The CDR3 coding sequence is TGCAGTGCTCAGGGACAGCGCGATCAGCCCCAGCATTTT.

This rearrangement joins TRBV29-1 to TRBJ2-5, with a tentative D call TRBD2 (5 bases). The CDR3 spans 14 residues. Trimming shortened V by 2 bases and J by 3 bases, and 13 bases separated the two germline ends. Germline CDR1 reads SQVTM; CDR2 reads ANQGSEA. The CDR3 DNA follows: TGCAGCGTTGAATCACCAGCGGCGAAAGAGACCCAGTACTTC. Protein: CSVESPAAKETQYF. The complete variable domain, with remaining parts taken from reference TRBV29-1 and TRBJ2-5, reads SAVISQKPSRDICQRGTSLTIQCQVDSQVTMMFWYRQQPGQSLTLIATANQGSEATYESGFVIDKFPISRPNLTFSTLTVSNMSPEDSSIYLCSVESPAAKETQYFGPGTRLLVL.

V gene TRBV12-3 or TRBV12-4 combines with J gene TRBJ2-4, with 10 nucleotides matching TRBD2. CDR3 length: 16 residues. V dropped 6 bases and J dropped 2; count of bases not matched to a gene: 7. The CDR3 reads CASSLPAGGPKNIQYF. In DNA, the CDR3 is TGTGCCAGCAGCCTACCAGCGGGAGGGCCCAAAAACATTCAGTACTTC.

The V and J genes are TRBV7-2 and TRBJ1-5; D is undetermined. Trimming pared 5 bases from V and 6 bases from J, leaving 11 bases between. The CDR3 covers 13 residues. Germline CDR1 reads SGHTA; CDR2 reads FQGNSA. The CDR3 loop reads CASSPTFFQPQHF. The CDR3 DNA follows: TGTGCCAGCAGCCCCACATTCTTTCAGCCCCAGCATTTT.

The CDR3 loop reads CSAPHWGEVHTEAFF. The CDR3 region has the DNA TGCAGTGCACCACACTGGGGGGAGGTGCACACTGAAGCTTTCTTT. This chain connects TRBV20-1 to TRBJ1-1; possible D gene TRBD1, 5 bases. CDR3 length equals 15 residues. The germline V gene encodes CDR1 DFQATT and CDR2 SNEGSKA (reference sequence). The V end lost 6 bases, the J end lost 3 bases, and 20 bases lay between the germline ends.

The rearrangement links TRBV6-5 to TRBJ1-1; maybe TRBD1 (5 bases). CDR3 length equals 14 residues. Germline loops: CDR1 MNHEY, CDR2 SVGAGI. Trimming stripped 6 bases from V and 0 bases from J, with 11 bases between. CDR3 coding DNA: TGTGCCAGCAGACGACTACAGGTGAACACTGAAGCTTTCTTT. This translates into CASRRLQVNTEAFF.

The chain's CDR3 is CSVSGRLSTEAFF. The DNA for the CDR3 is TGCAGCGTCTCGGGGCGTCTCAGCACTGAAGCTTTCTTT. The chain employs TRBV29-1 and TRBJ1-1, with D perhaps TRBD1 (5 bases). CDR3 length equals 13 residues. Germline V gene sequence: CDR1 SQVTM, CDR2 ANQGSEA. Trimming cost V 6 bases and J 4 bases, with 15 bases left between them.

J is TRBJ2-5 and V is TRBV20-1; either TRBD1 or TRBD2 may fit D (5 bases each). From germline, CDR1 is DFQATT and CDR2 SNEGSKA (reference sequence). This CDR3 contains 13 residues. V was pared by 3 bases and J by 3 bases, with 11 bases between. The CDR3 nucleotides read TGCAGTGCTAGGTGGGGACCCAAAGAGACCCAGTACTTC. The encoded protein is CSARWGPKETQYF.

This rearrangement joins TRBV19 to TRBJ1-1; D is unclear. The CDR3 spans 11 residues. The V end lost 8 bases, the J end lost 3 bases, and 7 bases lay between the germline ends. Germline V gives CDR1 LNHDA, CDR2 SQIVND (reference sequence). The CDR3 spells CASHTYTEAFF. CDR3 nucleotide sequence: TGTGCCAGTCACACATACACTGAAGCTTTCTTT.

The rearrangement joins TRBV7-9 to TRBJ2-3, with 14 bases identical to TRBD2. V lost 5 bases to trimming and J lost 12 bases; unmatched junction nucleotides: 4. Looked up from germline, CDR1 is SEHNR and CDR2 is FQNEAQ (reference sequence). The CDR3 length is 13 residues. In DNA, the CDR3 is TGTGCCAGCAGCCTGGGACTAGCGGGAGTCCAGTATTTT. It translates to CASSLGLAGVQYF.

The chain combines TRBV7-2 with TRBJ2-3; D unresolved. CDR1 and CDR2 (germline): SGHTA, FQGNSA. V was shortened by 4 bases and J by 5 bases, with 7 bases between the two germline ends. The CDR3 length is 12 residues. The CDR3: CASSSRLDTQYF. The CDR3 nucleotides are TGTGCCAGCAGCTCGCGACTAGATACGCAGTATTTT.

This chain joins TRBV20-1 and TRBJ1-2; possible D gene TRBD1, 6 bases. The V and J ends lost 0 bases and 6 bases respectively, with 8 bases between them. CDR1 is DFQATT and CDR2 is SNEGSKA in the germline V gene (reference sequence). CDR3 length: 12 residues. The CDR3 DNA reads TGCAGTGCTAGAGAACAGGGCCATGGCTACACCTTC. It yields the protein CSAREQGHGYTF.

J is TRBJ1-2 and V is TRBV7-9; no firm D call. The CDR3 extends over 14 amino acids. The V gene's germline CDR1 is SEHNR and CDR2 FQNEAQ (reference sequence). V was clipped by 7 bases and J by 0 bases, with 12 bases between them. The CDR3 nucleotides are TGTGCCAGCAATAAACAAAGCACTAACTATGGCTACACCTTC. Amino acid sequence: CASNKQSTNYGYTF.

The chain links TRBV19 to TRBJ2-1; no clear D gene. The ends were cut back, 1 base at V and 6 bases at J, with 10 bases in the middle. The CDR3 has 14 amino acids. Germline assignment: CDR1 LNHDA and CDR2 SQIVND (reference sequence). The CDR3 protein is CASSIALSVNEQFF. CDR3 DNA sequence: TGTGCCAGTAGTATAGCGTTGTCGGTCAATGAGCAGTTCTTC.

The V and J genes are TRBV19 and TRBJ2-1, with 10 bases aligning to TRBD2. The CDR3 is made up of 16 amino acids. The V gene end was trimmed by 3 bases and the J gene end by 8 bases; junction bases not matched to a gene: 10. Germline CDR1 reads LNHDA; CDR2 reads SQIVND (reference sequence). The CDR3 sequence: CASSIQIAGGRDEQFF. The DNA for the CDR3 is TGTGCCAGTAGTATTCAGATAGCGGGGGGCAGGGATGAGCAGTTCTTC.